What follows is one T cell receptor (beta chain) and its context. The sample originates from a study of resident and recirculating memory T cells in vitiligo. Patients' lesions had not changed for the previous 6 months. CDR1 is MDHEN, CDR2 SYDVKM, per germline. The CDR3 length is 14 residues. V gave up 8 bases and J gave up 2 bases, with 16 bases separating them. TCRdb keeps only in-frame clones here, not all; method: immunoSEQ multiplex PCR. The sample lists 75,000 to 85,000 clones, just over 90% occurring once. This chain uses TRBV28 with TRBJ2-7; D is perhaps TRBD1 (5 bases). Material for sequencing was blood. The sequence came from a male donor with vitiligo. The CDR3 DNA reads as TGTGCCAGCGTAAAAGGGGCCCGTCCCTACGAGCAGTACTTC. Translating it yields CASVKGARPYEQYF.